This TCR beta chain is drawn from a study of blood T cell repertoires in COVID-19. The CDR3 contains 12 residues. V was cut by 5 bases and J by 3 bases, with 11 bases left in between. Per the germline V gene, CDR1 is SQVTM and CDR2 is ANQGSEA. Repertoires were generated with immunoSEQ multiplex PCR, while TCRdb's copy carries only in-frame clones and drops some. This sample has around 67,000 clones, with around 91% found just once. The sequencing sample was made of peripheral blood. The rearrangement joins TRBV29-1 to TRBJ2-7, with TRBD2 as a possible D gene (5 bases). This clonotype originated in a human donor in a cohort sampled during active COVID-19. CDR3 in amino acids: CSVSGIRYEQYF. For the CDR3, the DNA is TGCAGCGTTTCCGGGATTCGCTACGAGCAGTACTTC.